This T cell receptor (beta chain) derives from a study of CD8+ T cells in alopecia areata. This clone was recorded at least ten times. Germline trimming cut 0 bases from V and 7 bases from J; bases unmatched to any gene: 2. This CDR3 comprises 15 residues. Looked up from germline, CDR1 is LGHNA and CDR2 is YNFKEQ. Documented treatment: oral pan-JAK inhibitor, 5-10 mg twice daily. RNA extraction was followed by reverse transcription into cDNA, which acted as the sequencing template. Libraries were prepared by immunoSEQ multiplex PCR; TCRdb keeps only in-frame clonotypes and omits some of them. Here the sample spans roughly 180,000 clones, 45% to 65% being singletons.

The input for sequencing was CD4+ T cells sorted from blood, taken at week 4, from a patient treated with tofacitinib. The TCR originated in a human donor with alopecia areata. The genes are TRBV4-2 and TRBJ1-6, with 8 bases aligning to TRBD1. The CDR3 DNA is TGTGCCAGCAGCCAAGACGGACAGGGAAATTCACCCCTCCACTTT. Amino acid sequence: CASSQDGQGNSPLHF.